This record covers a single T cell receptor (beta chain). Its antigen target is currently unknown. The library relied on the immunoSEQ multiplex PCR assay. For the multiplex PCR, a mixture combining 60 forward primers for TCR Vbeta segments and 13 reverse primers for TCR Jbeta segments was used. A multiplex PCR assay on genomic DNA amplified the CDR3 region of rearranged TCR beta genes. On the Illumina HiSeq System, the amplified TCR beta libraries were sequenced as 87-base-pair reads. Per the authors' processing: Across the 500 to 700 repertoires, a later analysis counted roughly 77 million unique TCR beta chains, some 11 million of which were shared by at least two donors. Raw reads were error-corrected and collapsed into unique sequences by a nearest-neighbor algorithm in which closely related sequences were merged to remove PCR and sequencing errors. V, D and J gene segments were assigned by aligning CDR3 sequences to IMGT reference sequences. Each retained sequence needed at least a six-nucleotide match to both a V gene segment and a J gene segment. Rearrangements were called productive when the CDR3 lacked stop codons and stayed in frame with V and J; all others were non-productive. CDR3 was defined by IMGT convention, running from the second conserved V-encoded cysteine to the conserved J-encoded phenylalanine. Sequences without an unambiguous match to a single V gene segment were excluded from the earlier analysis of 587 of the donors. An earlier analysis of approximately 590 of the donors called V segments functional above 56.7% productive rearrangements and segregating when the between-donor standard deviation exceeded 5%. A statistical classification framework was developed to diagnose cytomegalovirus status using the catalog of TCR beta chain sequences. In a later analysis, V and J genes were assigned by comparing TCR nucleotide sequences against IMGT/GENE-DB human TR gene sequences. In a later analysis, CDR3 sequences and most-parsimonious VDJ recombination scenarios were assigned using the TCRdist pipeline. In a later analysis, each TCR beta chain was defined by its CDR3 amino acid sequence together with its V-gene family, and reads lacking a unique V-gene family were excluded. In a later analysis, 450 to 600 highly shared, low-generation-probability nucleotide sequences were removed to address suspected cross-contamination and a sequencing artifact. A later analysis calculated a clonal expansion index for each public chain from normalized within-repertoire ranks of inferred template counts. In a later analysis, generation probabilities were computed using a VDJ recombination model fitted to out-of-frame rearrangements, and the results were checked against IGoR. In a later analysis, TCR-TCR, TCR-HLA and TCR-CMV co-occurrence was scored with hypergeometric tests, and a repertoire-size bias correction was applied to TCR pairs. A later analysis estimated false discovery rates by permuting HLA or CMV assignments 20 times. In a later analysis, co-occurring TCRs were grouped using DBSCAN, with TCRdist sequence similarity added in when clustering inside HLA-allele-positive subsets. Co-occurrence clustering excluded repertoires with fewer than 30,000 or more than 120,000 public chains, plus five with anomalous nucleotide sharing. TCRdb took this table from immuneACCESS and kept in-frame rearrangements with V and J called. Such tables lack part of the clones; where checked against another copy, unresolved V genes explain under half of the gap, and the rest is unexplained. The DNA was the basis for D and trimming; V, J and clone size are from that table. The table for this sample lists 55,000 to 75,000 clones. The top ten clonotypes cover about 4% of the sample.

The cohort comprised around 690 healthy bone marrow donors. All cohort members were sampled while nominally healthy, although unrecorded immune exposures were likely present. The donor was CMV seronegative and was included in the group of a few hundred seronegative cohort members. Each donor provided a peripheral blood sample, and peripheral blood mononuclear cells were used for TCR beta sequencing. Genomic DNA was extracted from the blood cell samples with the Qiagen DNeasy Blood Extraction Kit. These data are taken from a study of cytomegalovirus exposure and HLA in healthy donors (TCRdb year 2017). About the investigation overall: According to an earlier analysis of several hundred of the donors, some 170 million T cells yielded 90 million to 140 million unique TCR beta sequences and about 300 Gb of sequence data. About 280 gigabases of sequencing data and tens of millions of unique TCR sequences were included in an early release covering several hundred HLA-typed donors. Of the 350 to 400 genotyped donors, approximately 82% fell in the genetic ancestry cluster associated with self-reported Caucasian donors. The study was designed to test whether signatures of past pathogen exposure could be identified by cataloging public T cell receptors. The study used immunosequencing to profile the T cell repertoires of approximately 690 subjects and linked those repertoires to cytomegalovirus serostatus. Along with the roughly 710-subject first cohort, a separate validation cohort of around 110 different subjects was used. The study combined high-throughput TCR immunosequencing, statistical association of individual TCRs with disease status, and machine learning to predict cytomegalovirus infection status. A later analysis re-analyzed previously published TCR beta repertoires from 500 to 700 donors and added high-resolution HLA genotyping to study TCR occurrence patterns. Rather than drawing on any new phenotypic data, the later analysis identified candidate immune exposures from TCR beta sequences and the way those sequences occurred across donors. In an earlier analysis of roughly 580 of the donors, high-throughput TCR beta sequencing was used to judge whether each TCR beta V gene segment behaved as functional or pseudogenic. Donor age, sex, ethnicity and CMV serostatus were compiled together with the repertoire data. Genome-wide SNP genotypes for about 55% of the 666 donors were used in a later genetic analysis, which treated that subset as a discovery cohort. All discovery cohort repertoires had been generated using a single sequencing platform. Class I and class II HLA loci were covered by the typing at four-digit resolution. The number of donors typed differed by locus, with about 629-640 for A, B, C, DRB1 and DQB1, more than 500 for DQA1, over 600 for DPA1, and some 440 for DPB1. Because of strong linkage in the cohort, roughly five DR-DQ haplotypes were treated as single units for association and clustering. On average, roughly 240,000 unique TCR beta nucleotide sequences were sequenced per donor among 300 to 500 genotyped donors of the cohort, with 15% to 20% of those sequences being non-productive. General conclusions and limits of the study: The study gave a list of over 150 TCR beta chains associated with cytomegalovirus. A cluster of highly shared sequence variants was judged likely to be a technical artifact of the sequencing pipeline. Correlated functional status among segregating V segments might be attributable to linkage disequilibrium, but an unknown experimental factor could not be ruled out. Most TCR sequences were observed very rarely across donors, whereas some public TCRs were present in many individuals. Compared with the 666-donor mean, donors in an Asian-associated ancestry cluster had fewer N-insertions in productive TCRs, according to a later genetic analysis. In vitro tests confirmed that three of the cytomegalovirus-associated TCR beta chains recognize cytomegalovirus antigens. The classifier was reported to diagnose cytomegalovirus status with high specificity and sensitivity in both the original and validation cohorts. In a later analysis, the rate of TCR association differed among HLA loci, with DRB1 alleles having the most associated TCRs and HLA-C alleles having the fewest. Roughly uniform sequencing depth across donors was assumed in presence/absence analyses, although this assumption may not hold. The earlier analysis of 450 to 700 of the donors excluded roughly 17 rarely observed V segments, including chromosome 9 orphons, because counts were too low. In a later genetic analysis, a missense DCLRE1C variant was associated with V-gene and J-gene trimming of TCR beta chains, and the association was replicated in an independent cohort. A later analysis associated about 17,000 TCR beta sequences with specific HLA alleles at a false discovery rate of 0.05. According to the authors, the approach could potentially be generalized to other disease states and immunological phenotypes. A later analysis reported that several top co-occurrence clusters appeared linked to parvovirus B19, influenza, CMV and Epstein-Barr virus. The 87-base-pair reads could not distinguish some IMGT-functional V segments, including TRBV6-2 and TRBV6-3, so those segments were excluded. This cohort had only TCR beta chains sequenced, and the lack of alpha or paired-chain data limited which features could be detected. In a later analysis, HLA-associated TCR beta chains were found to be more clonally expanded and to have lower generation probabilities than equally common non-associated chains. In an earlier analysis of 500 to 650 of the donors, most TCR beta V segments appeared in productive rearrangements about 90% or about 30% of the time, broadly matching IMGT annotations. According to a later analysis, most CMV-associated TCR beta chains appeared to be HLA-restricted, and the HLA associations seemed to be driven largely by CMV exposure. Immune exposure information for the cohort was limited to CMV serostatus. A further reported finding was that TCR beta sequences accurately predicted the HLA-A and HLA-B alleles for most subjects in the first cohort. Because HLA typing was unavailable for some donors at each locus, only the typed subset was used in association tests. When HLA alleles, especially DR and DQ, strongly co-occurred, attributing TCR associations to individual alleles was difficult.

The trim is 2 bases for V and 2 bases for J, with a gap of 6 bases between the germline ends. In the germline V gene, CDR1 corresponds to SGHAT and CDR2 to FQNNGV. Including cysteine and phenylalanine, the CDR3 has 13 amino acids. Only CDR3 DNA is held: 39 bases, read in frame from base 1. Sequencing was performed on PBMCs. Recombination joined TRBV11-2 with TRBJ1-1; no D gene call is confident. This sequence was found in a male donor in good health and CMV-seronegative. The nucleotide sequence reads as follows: TGTGCCAGCAGCTTATACGGTAACACTGAAGCTTTCTTT. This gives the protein CASSLYGNTEAFF. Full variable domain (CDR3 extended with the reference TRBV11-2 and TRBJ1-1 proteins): EAGVAQSPRYKIIEKRQSVAFWCNPISGHATLYWYQQILGQGPKLLIQFQNNGVVDDSQLPKDRFSAERLKGVDSTLKIQPAKLEDSAVYLCASSLYGNTEAFFGQGTRLTVV.